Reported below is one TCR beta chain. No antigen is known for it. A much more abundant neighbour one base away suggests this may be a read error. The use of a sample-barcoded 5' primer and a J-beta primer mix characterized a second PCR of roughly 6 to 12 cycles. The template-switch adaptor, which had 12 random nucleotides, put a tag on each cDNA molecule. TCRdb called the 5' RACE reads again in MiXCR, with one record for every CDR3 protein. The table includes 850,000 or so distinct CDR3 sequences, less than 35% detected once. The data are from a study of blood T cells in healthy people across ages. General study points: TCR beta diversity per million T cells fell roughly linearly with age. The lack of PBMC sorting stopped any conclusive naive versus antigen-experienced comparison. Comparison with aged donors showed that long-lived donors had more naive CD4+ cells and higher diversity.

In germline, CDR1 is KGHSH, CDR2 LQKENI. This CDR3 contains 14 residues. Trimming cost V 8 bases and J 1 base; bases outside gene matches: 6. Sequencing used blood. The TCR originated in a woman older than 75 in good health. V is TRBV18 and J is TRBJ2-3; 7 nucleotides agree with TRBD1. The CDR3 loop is CASDRDVGTDTQYF. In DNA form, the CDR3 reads TGTGCCAGCGACAGGGATGTGGGCACAGATACGCAGTATTTT.